The clone carrying this TCR beta chain was counted between two and nine times. This specimen comes from a study of T cells in Graves' hyperthyroidism and ophthalmopathy. Amplified TCR beta CDR3 regions derived from RNA transcripts. Researchers ran a first-round RT-PCR on the TCR CDR3 using the HTBI primer set. TCRdb processed the multiplex PCR reads anew with MiXCR; each CDR3 protein has one entry. The table lists some 350,000 distinct CDR3 sequences, roughly an eighth of them singletons, with roughly 35% in the top ten. Germline CDR1 reads SGHRS; CDR2 reads YFSETQ. CDR3 size: 15 residues. V was cut by 2 bases and J by 6 bases, with 17 bases left in between.

This receptor was taken from a woman in her forties with Graves' ophthalmopathy. Sequencing was performed on blood. The genes are TRBV5-1 and TRBJ1-2; tentatively, D is TRBD1 (5 bases). The CDR3: CASSFDQEGRDGYTF. The CDR3 DNA follows: TGCGCCAGCAGCTTCGATCAGGAGGGGAGGGATGGCTACACCTTC.